Listed here are 6 T cell receptor beta chains from one sample, sequenced in a study of regulatory and conventional T cells in RAG deficiency (dated 2017 in TCRdb). Before genomic DNA was extracted, conventional CD4+ T cells were isolated from blood as CD25-low CD127-high cells. Libraries were made using the immunoSEQ multiplex PCR assay. In TCRdb, the immuneACCESS table is reduced to in-frame sequences with V and J assigned. These tables do not hold every clone; where another copy was compared, an unresolved V gene accounts for under half, and the others remain unexplained. The sample table records more than 40,000 clones; about 87% of these occur just once. The leading ten clones occupy 0.4% to 0.55% of the sample. These same data were also listed under a study on regulatory T cells. As the second publication notes: The multiplex PCR relied on 52 forward TRBV primers and 13 reverse TRBJ primers, and amplification bias was corrected through assay-based and computational methods.

Sequencing was carried out using CD4+ effector T cells sorted from blood. The receptors here all came from a human donor in good health.

This chain links TRBV7-6 with TRBJ1-3; D ambiguous. The CDR3 has 15 residues. CDR1 is SGHVS, CDR2 FNYEAQ, per germline. The V end was cut by 5 bases, the J end by 2 bases, with 13 bases between. The CDR3 protein is CASSPRLEAGNTIYF. CDR3 nucleotide sequence: TGTGCCAGCAGCCCACGCTTAGAAGCTGGAAACACCATATATTTT.

V usage is TRBV2 and J usage is TRBJ1-1; the D is unclear. The germline gives CDR1 SNHLY, CDR2 FYNNEI. Trimming cost V 6 bases and J 4 bases, with 9 bases left between them. This CDR3 spans 12 amino acids. In nucleotides, the CDR3 is TGTGCCAGCAGGGTGGTAGGCACTGAAGCTTTCTTT. Translated, it gives CASRVVGTEAFF.

This sequence joins TRBV5-5 and TRBJ2-7; D not certain. The CDR3 extends over 16 amino acids. Germline V CDR1 and CDR2: SGHKS, YYEKEE (reference sequence). V was pared by 0 bases and J by 2 bases, with 15 bases between. The CDR3 nucleotides read TGTGCCAGCAGCTTGGGGTCAGGACGGTGGACCTACGAGCAGTACTTC. It is translated as CASSLGSGRWTYEQYF.

The chain employs TRBV18 and TRBJ1-1; 8 bases align to TRBD1. V dropped 6 bases and J dropped 9; count of bases not matched to a gene: 9. Germline V gives CDR1 KGHSH, CDR2 LQKENI. The CDR3 totals 13 residues. CDR3 sequence: CASSPGQGGKAFF. CDR3 in DNA: TGTGCCAGCTCCCCCGGACAGGGAGGGAAAGCTTTCTTT.

The chain couples TRBV6-6 to TRBJ1-2; possibly TRBD1 for D (5 bases). Germline CDR1 is MNHNY and CDR2 is SVGAGI (reference sequence). CDR3 length equals 15 residues. V lost 6 bases and J lost 6, with 20 bases in between. For the CDR3, the DNA is TGTGCCAGCAGGCGGGGAAAGGGACGTTTGGATGGCTACACCTTC. This sequence encodes CASRRGKGRLDGYTF.

This chain links TRBV18 with TRBJ2-4; D not certain. The CDR3 contains 15 residues. Trimming pared 1 base from V and 2 bases from J, leaving 9 bases between. CDR1 is KGHSH and CDR2 is LQKENI in the germline V gene. In nucleotides, the CDR3 is TGTGCCAGCTCACCACTTCGTGGCTCCAAAAACATTCAGTACTTC. Translation gives CASSPLRGSKNIQYF. Together with reference TRBV18 and TRBJ2-4, the CDR3 gives the full variable domain: NAGVMQNPRHLVRRRGQEARLRCSPMKGHSHVYWYRQLPEEGLKFMVYLQKENIIDESGMPKERFSAEFPKEGPSILRIQQVVRGDSAAYFCASSPLRGSKNIQYFGAGTRLSVL.